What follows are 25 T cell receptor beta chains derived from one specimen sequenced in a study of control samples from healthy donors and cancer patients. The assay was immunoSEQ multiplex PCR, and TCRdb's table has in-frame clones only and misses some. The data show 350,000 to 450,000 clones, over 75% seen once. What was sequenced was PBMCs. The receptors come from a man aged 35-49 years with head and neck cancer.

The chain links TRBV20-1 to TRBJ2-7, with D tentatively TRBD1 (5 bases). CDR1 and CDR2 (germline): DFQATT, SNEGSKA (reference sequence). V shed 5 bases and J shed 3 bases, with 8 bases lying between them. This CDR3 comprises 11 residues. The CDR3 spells CSAPRDYEQYF. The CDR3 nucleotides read TGCAGTGCTCCCAGGGACTACGAGCAGTACTTC.

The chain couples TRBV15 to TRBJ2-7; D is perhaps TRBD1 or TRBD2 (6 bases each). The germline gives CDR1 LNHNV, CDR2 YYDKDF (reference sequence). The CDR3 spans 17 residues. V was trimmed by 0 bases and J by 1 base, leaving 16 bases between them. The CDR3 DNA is TGTGCCACCAGCAGAGATCCAAGGGGGGCGGTATCCTACGAGCAGTACTTC. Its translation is CATSRDPRGAVSYEQYF.

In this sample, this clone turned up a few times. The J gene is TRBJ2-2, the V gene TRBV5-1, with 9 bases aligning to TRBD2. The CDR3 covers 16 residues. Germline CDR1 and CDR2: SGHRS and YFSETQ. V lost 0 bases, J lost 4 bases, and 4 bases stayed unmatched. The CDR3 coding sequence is TGCGCCAGCAGCTTGGTAGCGGGAGCCCTCACCGGGGAGCTGTTTTTT. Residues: CASSLVAGALTGELFF.

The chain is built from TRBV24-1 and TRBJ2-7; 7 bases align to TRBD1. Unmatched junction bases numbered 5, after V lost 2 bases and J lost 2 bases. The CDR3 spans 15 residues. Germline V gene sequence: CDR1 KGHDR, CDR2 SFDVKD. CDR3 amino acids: CATSDSGTAPYEQYF. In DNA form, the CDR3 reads TGTGCCACCAGTGATTCCGGGACAGCGCCCTACGAGCAGTACTTC.

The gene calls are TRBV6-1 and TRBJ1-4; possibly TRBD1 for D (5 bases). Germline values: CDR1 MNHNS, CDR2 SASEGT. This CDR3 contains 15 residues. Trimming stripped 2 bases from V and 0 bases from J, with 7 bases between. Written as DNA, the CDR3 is TGTGCCAGCAGTGAAATCAGGGCAACTAATGAAAAACTGTTTTTT. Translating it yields CASSEIRATNEKLFF.

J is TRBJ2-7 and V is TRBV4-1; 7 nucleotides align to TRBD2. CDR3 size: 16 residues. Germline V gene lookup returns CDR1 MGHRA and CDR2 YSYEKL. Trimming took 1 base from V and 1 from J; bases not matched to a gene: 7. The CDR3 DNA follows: TGCGCCAGCAGCCAAGGGGCCGGCGGGGGATCCTACGAGCAGTACTTC. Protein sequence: CASSQGAGGGSYEQYF.

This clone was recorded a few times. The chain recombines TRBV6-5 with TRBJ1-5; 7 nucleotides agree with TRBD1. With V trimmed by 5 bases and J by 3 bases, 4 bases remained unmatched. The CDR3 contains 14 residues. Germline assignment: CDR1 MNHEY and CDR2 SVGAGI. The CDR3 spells CASSTGTDNQPQHF. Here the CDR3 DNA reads TGTGCCAGCAGTACCGGGACAGACAATCAGCCCCAGCATTTT.

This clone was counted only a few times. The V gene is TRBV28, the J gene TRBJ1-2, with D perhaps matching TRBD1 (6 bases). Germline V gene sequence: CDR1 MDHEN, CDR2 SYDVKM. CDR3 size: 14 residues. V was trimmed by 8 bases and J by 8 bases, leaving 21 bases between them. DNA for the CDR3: TGTGCCAGCCTGTTCCACCCGGGGGCGGGGGGCTACACCTTC. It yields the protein CASLFHPGAGGYTF.

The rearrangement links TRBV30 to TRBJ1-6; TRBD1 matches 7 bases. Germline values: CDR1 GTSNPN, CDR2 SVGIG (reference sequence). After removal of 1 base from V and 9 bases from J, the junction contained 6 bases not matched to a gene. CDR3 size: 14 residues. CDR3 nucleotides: TGTGCCTGGAGTGCAGACAGGGATGGTTCACCCCTCCACTTT. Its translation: CAWSADRDGSPLHF.

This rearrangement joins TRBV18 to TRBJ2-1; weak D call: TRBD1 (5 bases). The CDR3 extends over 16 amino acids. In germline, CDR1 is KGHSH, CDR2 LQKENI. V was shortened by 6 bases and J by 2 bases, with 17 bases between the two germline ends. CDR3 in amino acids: CASSVMQGSPYNEQFF. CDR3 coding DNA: TGTGCCAGCTCCGTAATGCAGGGCAGTCCCTACAATGAGCAGTTCTTC.

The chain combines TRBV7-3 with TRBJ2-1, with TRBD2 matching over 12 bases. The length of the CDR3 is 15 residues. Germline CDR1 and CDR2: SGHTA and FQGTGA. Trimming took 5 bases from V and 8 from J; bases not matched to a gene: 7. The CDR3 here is CASSKTSGRGDEQFF. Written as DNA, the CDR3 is TGTGCCAGCAGCAAGACTAGCGGGAGAGGGGATGAGCAGTTCTTC.

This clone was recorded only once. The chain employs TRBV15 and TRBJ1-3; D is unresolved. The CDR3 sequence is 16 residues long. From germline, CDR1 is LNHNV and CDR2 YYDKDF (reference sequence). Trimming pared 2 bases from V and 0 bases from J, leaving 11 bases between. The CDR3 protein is CATSRPHGDSGNTIYF. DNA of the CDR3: TGTGCCACCAGCAGACCTCACGGAGACTCTGGAAACACCATATATTTT.

Here the CDR3 reads CASGLVEPGGAGEVYEQYF. CDR3 bases: TGTGCTAGTGGTTTGGTAGAACCAGGGGGGGCGGGAGAGGTCTACGAGCAGTACTTC. The chain is built from TRBV12-5 and TRBJ2-7; perhaps D is TRBD1 or TRBD2 (7 bases each). The length of the CDR3 is 19 residues. The V gene lost 0 bases and the J gene lost 3 bases, with 24 bases spanning the gap. The germline gives CDR1 LGHNT, CDR2 FRNRAP.

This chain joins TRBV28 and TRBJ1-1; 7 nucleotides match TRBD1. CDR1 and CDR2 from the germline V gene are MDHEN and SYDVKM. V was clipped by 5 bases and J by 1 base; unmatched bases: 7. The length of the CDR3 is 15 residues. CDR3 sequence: CASSGPGQPNTEAFF. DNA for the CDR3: TGTGCCAGCAGTGGGCCGGGACAGCCGAACACTGAAGCTTTCTTT.

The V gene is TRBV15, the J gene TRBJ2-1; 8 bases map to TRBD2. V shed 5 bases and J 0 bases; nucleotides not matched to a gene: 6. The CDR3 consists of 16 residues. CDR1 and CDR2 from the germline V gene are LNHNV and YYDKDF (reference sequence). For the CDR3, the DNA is TGTGCCACCAGCCCCCAGCGGGGGTCCTCCTACAATGAGCAGTTCTTC. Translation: CATSPQRGSSYNEQFF.

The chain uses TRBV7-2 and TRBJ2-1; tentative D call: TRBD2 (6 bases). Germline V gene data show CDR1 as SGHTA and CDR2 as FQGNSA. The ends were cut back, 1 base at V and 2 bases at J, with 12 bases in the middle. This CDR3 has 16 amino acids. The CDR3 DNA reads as TGTGCCAGCAGCTTAGTCGGTAGCGGCGCCTACAATGAGCAGTTCTTC. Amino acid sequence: CASSLVGSGAYNEQFF.

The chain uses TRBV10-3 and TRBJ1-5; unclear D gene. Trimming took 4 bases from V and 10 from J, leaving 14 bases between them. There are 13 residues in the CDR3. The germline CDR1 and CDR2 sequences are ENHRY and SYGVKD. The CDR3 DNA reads TGTGCCATCAGTGGCAAACCGCTCGAACCCCAGCATTTT. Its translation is CAISGKPLEPQHF.

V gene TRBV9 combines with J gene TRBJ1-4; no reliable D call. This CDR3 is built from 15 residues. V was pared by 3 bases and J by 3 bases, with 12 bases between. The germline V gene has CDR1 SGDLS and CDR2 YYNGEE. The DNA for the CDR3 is TGTGCCAGCAGCGGCCTAGGGAAAGCTAATGAAAAACTGTTTTTT. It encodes CASSGLGKANEKLFF.

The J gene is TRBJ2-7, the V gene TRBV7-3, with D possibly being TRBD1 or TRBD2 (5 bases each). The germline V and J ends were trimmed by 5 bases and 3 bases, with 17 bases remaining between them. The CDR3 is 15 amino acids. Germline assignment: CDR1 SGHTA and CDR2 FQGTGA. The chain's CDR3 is CASSRTQGALYEQYF. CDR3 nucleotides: TGTGCCAGCAGCCGGACTCAGGGAGCCCTCTACGAGCAGTACTTC. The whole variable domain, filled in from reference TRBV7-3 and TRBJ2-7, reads GAGVSQTPSNKVTEKGKYVELRCDPISGHTALYWYRQSLGQGPEFLIYFQGTGAADDSGLPNDRFFAVRPEGSVSTLKIQRTERGDSAVYLCASSRTQGALYEQYFGPGTRLTVT.

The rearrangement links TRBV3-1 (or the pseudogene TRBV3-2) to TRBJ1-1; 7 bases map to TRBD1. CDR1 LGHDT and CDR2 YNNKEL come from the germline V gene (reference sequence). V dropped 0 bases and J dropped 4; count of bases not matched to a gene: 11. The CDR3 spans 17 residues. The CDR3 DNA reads TGTGCCAGCAGCCAAGACAGGGGGACAGCAATACCCACTGAAGCTTTCTTT. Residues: CASSQDRGTAIPTEAFF.

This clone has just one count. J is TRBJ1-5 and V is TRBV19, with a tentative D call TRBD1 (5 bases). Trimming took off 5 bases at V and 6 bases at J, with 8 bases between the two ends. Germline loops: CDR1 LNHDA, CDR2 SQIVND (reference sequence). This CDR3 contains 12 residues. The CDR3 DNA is TGTGCCAGTAGTGTAGGGGTTCAGCCCCAGCATTTT. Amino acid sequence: CASSVGVQPQHF.

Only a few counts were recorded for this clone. The CDR3 nucleotides read TGTGCCAGCAGCGTAGGACACCCGAACACTGAAGCTTTCTTT. Protein product: CASSVGHPNTEAFF. This chain connects TRBV9 to TRBJ1-1; D is ambiguous. Germline assignment: CDR1 SGDLS and CDR2 YYNGEE. This CDR3 is built from 14 residues. The V end lost 0 bases, the J end lost 1 base, and 7 bases lay between the germline ends.

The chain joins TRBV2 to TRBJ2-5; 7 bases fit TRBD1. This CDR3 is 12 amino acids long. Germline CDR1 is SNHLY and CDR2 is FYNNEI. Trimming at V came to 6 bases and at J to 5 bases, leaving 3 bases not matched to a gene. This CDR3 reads CASRLQGETQYF. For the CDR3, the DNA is TGTGCCAGCAGATTACAGGGGGAGACCCAGTACTTC.

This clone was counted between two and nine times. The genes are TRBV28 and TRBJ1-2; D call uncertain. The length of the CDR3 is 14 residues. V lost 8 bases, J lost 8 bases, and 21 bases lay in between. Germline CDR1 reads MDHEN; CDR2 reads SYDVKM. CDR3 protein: CASHGGGGRRGYTF. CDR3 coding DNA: TGTGCCAGCCACGGTGGAGGAGGGAGGCGAGGCTACACCTTC.

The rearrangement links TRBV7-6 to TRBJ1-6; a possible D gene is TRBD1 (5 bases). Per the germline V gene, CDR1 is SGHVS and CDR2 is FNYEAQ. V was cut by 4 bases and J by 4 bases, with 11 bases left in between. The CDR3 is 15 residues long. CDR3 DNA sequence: TGTGCCAGCAGCTCGTACGACAGATATAATTCACCCCTCCACTTT. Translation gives CASSSYDRYNSPLHF.